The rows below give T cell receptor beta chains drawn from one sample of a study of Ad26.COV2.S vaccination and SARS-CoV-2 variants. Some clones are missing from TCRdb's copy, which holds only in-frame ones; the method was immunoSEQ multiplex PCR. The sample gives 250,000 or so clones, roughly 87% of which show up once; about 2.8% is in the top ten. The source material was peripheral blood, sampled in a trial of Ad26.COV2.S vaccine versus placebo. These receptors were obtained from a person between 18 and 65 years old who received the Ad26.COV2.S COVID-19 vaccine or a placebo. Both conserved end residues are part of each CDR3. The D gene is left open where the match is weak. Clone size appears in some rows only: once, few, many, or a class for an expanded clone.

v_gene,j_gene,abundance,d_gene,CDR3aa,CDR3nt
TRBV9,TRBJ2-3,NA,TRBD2,CASSATSGGARADTQYF,TGTGCCAGCAGCGCGACTAGCGGGGGGGCCCGGGCAGATACGCAGTATTTT
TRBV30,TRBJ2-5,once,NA,CAWSVRETQYF,TGTGCCTGGAGTGTAAGAGAGACCCAGTACTTC
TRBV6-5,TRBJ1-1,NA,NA,CASRGRNTEAFF,TGTGCCAGCAGGGGAAGGAACACTGAAGCTTTCTTT
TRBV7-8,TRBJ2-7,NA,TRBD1,CASSETGTGGVGQYF,TGTGCCAGCAGCGAAACCGGGACAGGGGGCGTAGGGCAGTACTTC
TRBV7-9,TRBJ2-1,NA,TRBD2,CASSLGLAGFFSYNEQFF,TGTGCCAGCAGCTTAGGACTAGCGGGTTTTTTCTCCTACAATGAGCAGTTCTTC
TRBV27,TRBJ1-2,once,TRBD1,CASSPFQGDYGYTF,TGTGCCAGCAGTCCCTTCCAGGGGGACTATGGCTACACCTTC
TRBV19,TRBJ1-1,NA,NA,CASSIKTKMNTEAFF,TGTGCCAGTAGTATAAAGACTAAAATGAACACTGAAGCTTTCTTT
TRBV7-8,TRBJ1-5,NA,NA,CASSRRGDLNQPQHF,TGTGCCAGCAGCCGTCGGGGAGACCTAAATCAGCCCCAGCATTTT
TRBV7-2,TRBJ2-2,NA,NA,CASSLVTGNGELFF,TGTGCCAGCAGCTTAGTGACCGGGAACGGGGAGCTGTTTTTT
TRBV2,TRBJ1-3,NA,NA,CASLTRRSLSGNTIYF,TGTGCCAGCCTGACTCGGAGGTCCCTCTCTGGAAACACCATATATTTT
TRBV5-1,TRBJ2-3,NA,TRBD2,CASSLLSGRTTDTQYF,TGCGCCAGCAGCTTACTTAGCGGGAGAACCACAGATACGCAGTATTTT
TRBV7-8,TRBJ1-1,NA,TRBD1,CASSLTDRGSTEAFF,TGTGCCAGCAGTCTTACCGACAGGGGGAGCACTGAAGCTTTCTTT
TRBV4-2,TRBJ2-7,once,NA,CASSQDRGLGAYEQYF,TGTGCCAGCAGCCAAGATCGGGGCTTAGGGGCCTACGAGCAGTACTTC
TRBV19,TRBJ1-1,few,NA,CATGGYTEAFF,TGTGCCACCGGGGGGTACACTGAAGCTTTCTTT
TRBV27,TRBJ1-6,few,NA,CASSLGVVGSPLHF,TGTGCCAGCAGTTTAGGGGTGGTCGGCTCACCCCTCCACTTT
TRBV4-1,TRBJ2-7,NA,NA,CASSQGVWGNYEQYF,TGCGCCAGCAGCCAAGGAGTCTGGGGGAACTACGAGCAGTACTTC
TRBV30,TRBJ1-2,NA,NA,CAWSEEGRGNGYTF,TGTGCCTGGAGTGAGGAGGGTCGGGGGAATGGCTACACCTTC
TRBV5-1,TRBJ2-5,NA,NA,CASSLAPGQETQYF,TGCGCCAGCAGCTTGGCGCCAGGCCAAGAGACCCAGTACTTC
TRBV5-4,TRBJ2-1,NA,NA,CASSLGRNEQFF,TGTGCCAGCAGCTTAGGGAGGAATGAGCAGTTCTTC
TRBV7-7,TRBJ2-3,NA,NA,CASSPGPRGGDTQYF,TGTGCTAGCAGCCCGGGCCCGAGGGGCGGAGATACGCAGTATTTT
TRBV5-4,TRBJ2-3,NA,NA,CASSPAQDTQYF,TGTGCCAGCAGCCCCGCCCAAGATACGCAGTATTTT
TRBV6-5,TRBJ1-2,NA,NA,CASSYSRATGDYGYTF,TGTGCCAGCAGTTACTCGAGGGCCACAGGCGACTATGGCTACACCTTC
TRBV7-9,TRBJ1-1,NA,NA,CASRPAGGSGTEAFF,TGTGCCAGCAGACCCGCCGGGGGCTCCGGCACTGAAGCTTTCTTT